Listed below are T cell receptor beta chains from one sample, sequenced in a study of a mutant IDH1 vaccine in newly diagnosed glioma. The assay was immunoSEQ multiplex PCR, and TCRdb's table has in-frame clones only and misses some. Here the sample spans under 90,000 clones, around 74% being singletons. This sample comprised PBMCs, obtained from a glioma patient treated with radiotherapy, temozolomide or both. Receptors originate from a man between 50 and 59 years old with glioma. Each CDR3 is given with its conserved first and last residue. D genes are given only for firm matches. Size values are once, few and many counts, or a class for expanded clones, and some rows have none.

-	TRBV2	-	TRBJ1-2	TGTGCCAGCAGTGTGTCTTATGGCTACACCTTC	CASSVSYGYTF
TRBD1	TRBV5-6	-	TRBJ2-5	TGTGCCAGCAGCACGACAGGGGGCGTGGAGACCCAGTACTTC	CASSTTGGVETQYF
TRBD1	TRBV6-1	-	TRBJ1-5	TGTGCCAGCAGTGCGGGGGGACAGGGGTATCAGCCCCAGCATTTT	CASSAGGQGYQPQHF
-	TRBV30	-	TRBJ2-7	TGTGCCTGGAGTGCATACGTTTTGGGGGAAAAGTACTTC	CAWSAYVLGEKYF
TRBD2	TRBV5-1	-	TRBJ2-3	TGCGCCAGCAGCGCTGGACTAGCGGGGGGCACAGATACGCAGTATTTT	CASSAGLAGGTDTQYF
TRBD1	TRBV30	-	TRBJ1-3	TGTGCCTACGGGACAGGCAGCTCTGGAAACACCATATATTTT	CAYGTGSSGNTIYF
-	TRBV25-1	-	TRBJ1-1	TGTGCCAGCAGTGCGAGGGACCGCGTGTTTCATGAAGCTTTCTTT	CASSARDRVFHEAFF
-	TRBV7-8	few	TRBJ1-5	TGTGCCAGCAGCTTAGGACGGACTAATCAGCCCCAGCATTTT	CASSLGRTNQPQHF
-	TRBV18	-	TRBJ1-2	TGTGCCAGCTCACCCCCCCTAGCTAACTATGGCTACACCTTC	CASSPPLANYGYTF
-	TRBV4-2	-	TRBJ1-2	TGTGCCAGCAGCCATCCAGGGTTTGATAACTATGGCTACACCTTC	CASSHPGFDNYGYTF
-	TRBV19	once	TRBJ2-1	TGTGCCAGTAATATCCCGGGCGGGGATGAGCAGTTCTTC	CASNIPGGDEQFF
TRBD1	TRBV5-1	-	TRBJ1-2	TGCGCCAGCAGCACCCGGGGACAGGGCGCCTATGGCTACACCTTC	CASSTRGQGAYGYTF